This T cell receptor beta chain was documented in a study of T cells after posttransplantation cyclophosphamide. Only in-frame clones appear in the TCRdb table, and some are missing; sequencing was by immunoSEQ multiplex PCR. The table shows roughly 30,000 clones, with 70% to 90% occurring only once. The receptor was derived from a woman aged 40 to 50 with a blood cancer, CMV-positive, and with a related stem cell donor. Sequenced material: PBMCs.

Here the CDR3 DNA reads TGTGCCAGCAGTGTATTAGCGGGGGGGCCGGATGAGCAGTTCTTC. It yields the protein CASSVLAGGPDEQFF. The rearrangement joins TRBV6-1 to TRBJ2-1; 11 bases line up with TRBD2. Germline V gives CDR1 MNHNS, CDR2 SASEGT. After removal of 4 bases from V and 8 bases from J, the junction contained 7 bases not matched to a gene. The CDR3 is 15 residues long.